This TCR beta chain originates from a study of radiation and T cells in renal cell carcinoma. Treatment specified: 15 Gy SBRT to primary tumor, nephrectomy 4 weeks later. This CDR3 is built from 14 residues. J lost 13 bases, V lost 8 bases, and 14 bases had no gene match. Germline values: CDR1 LNHDA, CDR2 SQIVND (reference sequence). Assay used: immunoSEQ multiplex PCR; TCRdb lists only in-frame clones, some missing. The repertoire holds several thousand clones, with less than 65% as singletons. General study findings and limits: Top 100 clonotypes averaged approximately 50% in irradiated versus 43% in nephrectomy-only tumors.

This clone occurred a few times. As yet, its antigen is unknown. The receptor comes from a man in his sixties with renal cell carcinoma. The rearrangement joins TRBV19 to TRBJ1-5; 10 nucleotides match TRBD1. The sequences come from tumor tissue, collected from a patient whose treatment included radiotherapy and nephrectomy. In nucleotides, the CDR3 is TGTGCCAGTGAAACGACGACAGGGGGCCCGTCGCAGCATTTT. Its translation: CASETTTGGPSQHF.